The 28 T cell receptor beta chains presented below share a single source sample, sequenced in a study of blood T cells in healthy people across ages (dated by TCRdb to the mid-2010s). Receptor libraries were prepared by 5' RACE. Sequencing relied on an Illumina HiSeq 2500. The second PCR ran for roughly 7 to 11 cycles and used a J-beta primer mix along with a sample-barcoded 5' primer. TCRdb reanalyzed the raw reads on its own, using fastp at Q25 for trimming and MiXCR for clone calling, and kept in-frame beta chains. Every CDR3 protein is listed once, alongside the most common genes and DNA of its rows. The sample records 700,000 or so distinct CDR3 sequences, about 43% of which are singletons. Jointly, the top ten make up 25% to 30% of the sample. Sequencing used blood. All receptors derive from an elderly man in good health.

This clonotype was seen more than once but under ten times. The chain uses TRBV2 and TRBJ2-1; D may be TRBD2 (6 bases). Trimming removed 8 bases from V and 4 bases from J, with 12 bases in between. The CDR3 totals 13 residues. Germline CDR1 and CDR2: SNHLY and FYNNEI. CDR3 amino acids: CASSLTRYNEQFF. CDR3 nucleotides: TGTGCCAGCTCCCTGACTAGGTACAATGAGCAGTTCTTC.

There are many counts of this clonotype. The DNA of the CDR3 is TGCAGCGTTGTGTCAGCGCTCCGCTACGAGCAGTACTTC. Amino acids: CSVVSALRYEQYF. The V call is TRBV29-1, the J call TRBJ2-7; no clear D gene. Trimming pared 4 bases from V and 3 bases from J, leaving 13 bases between. Germline loops: CDR1 SQVTM, CDR2 ANQGSEA. This CDR3 contains 13 residues.

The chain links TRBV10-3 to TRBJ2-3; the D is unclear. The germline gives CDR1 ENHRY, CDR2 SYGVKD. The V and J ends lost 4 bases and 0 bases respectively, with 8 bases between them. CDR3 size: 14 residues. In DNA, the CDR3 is TGTGCCATCAGTGGCGCGGACAGCACAGATACGCAGTATTTT. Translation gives CAISGADSTDTQYF.

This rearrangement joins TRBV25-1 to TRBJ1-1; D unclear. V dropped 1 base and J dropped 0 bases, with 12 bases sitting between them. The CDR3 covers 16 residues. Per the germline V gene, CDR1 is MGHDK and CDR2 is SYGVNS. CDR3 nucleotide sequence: TGTGCCAGCAGTGAATCTAAAATAAAGATGAACACTGAAGCTTTCTTT. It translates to CASSESKIKMNTEAFF. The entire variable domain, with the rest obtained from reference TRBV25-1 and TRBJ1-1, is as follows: EADIYQTPRYLVIGTGKKITLECSQTMGHDKMYWYQQDPGMELHLIHYSYGVNSTEKGDLSSESTVSRIRTEHFPLTLESARPSHTSQYLCASSESKIKMNTEAFFGQGTRLTVV.

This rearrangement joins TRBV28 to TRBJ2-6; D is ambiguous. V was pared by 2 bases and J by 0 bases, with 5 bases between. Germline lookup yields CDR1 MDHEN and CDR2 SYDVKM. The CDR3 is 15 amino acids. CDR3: CASSLVRSGANVLTF. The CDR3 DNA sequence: TGTGCCAGCAGTTTAGTGCGCTCTGGGGCCAACGTCCTGACTTTC.

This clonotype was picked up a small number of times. CDR3 nucleotides: TGTGCCAGCTATGGGGGGGGGGCAGATGGCTACACCTTC. The encoded protein is CASYGGGADGYTF. J is TRBJ1-2 and V is TRBV27; D might be TRBD1 (6 bases). Trimming took 8 bases from V and 6 from J, leaving 16 bases between them. The CDR3 has 13 residues. In germline, CDR1 is MNHEY, CDR2 SMNVEV (reference sequence).

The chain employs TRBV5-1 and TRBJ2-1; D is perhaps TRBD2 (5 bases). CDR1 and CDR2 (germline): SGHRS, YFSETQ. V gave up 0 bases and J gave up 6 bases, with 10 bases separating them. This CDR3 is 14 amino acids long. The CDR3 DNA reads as TGCGCCAGCAGCTTGGTGGTAGGGAGCAATGAGCAGTTCTTC. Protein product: CASSLVVGSNEQFF.

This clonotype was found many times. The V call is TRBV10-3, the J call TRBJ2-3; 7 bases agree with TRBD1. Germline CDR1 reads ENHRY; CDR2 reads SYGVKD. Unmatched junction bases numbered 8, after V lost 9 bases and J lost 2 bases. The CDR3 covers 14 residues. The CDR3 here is CAIQGPQSTDTQYF. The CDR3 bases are TGTGCCATACAGGGGCCTCAATCCACAGATACGCAGTATTTT.

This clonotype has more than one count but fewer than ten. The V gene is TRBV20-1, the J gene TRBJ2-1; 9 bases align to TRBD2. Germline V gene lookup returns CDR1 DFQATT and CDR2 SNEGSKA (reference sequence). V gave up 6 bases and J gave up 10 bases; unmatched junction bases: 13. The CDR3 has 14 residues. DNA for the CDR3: TGCAGTGCCTTACGGCGGGGGGGGGTTAGCGAGCAGTTCTTC. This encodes CSALRRGGVSEQFF.

CDR3 bases: TGCGCCAGCAGCTACGACAAGGCGTCGGGCGAGCAGTACTTC. Amino acid sequence: CASSYDKASGEQYF. The chain joins TRBV5-1 to TRBJ2-5; D is uncertain. The end of the DNA is better explained by TRBJ2-7, so the J call may be wrong. Germline CDR1 and CDR2: SGHRS and YFSETQ. This CDR3 contains 14 residues.

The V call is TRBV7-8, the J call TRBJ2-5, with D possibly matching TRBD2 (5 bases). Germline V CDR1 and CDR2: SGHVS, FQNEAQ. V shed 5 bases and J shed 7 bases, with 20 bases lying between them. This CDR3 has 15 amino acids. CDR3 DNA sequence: TGTGCCAGCAGCCCCTCGACTCGATCCCGGGGGACCCAGTACTTC. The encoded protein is CASSPSTRSRGTQYF.

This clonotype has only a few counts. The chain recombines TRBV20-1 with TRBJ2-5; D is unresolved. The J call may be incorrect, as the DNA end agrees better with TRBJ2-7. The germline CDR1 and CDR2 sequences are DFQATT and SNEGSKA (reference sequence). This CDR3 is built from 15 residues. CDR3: CSAGHSARPTYEQYF. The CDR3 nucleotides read TGCAGTGCTGGGCACTCGGCTCGACCGACCTACGAGCAGTACTTC.

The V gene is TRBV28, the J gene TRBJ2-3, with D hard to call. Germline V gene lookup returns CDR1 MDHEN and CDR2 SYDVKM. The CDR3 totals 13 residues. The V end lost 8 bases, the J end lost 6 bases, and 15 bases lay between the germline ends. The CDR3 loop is CASGIAAMDTQYF. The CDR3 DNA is TGTGCCAGCGGAATAGCAGCTATGGATACGCAGTATTTT. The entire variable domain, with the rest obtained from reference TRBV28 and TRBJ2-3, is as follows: DVKVTQSSRYLVKRTGEKVFLECVQDMDHENMFWYRQDPGLGLRLIYFSYDVKMKEKGDIPEGYSVSREKKERFSLILESASTNQTSMYLCASGIAAMDTQYFGPGTRLTVL.

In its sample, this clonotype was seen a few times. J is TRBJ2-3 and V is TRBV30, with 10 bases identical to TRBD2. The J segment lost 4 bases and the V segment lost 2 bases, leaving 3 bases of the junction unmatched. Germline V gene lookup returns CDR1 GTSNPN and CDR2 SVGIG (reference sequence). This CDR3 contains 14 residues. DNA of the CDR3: TGTGCCTGGAGTCTAGCGGGGGCCCCAGATACGCAGTATTTT. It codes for CAWSLAGAPDTQYF.

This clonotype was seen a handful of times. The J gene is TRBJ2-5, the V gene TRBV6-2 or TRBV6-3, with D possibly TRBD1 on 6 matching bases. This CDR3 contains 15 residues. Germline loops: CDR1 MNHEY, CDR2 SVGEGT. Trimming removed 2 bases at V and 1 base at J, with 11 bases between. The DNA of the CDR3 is TGTGCCAGCAGTTACCCCGGACAGCTCCAAGAGACCCAGTACTTC. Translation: CASSYPGQLQETQYF.

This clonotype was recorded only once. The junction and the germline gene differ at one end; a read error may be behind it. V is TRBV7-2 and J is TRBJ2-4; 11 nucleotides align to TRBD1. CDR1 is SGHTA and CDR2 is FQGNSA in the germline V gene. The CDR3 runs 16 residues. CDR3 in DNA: TGTGCCAACAGCTTAGCCGGACAGGGGGCTAAGTTCCTTCAGTACTTC. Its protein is CANSLAGQGAKFLQYF.

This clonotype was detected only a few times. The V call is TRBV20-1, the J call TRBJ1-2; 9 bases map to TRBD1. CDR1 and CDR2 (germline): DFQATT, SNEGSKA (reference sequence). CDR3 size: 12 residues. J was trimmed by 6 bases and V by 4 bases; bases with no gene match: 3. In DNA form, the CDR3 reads TGCAGTGCTATACAGGGGGCTGATGGCTACACCTTC. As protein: CSAIQGADGYTF.

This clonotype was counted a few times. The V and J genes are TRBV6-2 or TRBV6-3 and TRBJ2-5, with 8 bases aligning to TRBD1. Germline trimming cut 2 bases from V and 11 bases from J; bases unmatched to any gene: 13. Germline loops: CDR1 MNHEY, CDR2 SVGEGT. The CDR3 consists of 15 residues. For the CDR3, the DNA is TGTGCCAGCAGTTACCCGGGGGACAGGCCGTGGGAGCAGTACTTC. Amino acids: CASSYPGDRPWEQYF.

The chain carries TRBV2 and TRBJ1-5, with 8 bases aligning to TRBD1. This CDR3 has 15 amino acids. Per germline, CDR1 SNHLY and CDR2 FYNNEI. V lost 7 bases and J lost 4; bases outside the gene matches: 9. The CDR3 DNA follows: TGTGCCAGCAAAGGAAGAACAGGGGGAAATCAGCCCCAGCATTTT. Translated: CASKGRTGGNQPQHF.

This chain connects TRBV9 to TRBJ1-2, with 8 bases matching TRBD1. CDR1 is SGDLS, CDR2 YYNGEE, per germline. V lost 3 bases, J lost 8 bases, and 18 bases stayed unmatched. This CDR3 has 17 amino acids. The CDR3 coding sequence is TGTGCCAGCAGCGCGGGTCCCGTGGGCAGGGGGCGGGAAGGCTACACCTTC. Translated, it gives CASSAGPVGRGREGYTF. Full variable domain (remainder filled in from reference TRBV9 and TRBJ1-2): DSGVTQTPKHLITATGQRVTLRCSPRSGDLSVYWYQQSLDQGLQFLIQYYNGEERAKGNILERFSAQQFPDLHSELNLSSLELGDSALYFCASSAGPVGRGREGYTFGSGTRLTVV.

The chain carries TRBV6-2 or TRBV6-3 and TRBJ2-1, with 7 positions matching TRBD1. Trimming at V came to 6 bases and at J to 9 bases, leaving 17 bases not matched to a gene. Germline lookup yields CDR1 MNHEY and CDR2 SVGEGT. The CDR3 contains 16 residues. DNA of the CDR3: TGTGCCAGCAGCCCAGGTGGTGTAGGCCAGGGGGTTGAGCAGTTCTTC. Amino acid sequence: CASSPGGVGQGVEQFF.

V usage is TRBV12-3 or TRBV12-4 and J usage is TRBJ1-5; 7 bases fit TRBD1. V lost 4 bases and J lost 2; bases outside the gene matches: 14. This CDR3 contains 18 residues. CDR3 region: CASSSYRGGIRGNQPQHF. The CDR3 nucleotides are TGTGCCAGCAGTTCATACAGAGGGGGCATAAGAGGCAATCAGCCCCAGCATTTT.

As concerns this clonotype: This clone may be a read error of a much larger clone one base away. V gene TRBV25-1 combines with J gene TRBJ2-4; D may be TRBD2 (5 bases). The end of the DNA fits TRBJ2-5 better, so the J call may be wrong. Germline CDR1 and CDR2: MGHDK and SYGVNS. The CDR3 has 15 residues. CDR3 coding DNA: TGTGCCAGCAGTGGACGGGGATCGGTGATCGAGACCCAGTACTTC. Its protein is CASSGRGSVIETQYF.

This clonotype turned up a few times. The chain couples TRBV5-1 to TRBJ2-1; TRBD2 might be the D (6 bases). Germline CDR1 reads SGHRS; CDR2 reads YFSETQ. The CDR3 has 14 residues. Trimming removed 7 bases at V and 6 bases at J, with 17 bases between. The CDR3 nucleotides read TGCGCCAGCGAGTGGGAGGCCTCGAGCAATGAGCAGTTCTTC. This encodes CASEWEASSNEQFF.

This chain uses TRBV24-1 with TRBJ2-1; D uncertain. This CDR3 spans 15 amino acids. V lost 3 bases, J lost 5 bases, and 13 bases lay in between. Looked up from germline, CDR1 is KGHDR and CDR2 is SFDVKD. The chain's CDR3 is CATSDPTELDNEQFF. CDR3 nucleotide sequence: TGTGCCACCAGTGATCCAACTGAACTCGACAATGAGCAGTTCTTC.

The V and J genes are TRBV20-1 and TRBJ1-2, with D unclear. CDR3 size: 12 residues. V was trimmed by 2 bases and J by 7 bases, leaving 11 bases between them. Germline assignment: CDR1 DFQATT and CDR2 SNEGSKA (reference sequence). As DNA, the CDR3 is TGCAGTGCTAGAAGCCCCGGCGGTGGCTACACCTTC. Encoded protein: CSARSPGGGYTF.

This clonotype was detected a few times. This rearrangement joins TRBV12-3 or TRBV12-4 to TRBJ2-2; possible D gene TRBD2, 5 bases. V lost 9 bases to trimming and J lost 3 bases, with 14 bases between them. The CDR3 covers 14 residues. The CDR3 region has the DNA TGTGCCAGTCGGGGAACCGGGGACACCGGGGAGCTGTTTTTT. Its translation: CASRGTGDTGELFF.

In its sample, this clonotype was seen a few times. CDR3 DNA sequence: TGCAGTGCTAGGGCCCCAAACACTGAAGCTTTCTTT. Translation gives CSARAPNTEAFF. V is TRBV20-1 and J is TRBJ1-1, with D unresolved. Looked up from germline, CDR1 is DFQATT and CDR2 is SNEGSKA (reference sequence). The CDR3 extends over 12 amino acids. V was pared by 3 bases and J by 2 bases, with 7 bases between.